This T cell receptor beta chain is drawn from a study of shared clonotypes between healthy human individuals (TCRdb year 2020). For the study in its entirety: The cohort included three men and two women between 18 and 49 years of age. For each donor, CD4 naive and CD4 memory were each given three plates, CD8 naive was given two plates, and CD8 memory was given one plate. To estimate repertoire size and how much clonotype sharing occurs between individuals, the study deeply sequenced the blood TCR repertoires of five healthy adults. Different laboratories and diverse techniques were used to prepare libraries and sequence TCR repertoires, to increase sequencing depth and limit assay-specific biases. Between about 0.8 and 9.5 billion PBMCs per donor were obtained by leukapheresis.

Results the study describes overall, beyond this receptor: Even with the large sequencing depth, rarefaction of the sorted-subset datasets indicated that sequencing was incomplete. The genetic and exposure-history diversity represented was limited by the small number of donors. Higher generation probabilities were observed for clonotypes shared by all four sorted-subset donors than for non-shared clonotypes. Across a few donors, roughly 5.1% of naive CD4, approximately 3.6% of naive CD8, approximately 2.5% of memory CD4, and approximately 0.42% of memory CD8 clonotypes were shared. Sampling was restricted to blood, and TCR repertoires in tissue are likely to differ from TCR repertoires in blood. Naive subsets generally had larger estimated clonotype richness than memory subsets. Pairwise subsampling indicated that sequencing depth was expected to affect the degree of clonotype sharing among donors.

The donors were healthy, HIV-negative adults who had no recently reported acute infections or vaccinations. All donors were Caucasian adults living in Nashville, Tennessee, USA. CD4+ T cells were enriched by magnetic negative selection, after which naive cells were positively selected on CD45RA and the negative fraction was taken as the memory subset. Blood was obtained by leukapheresis, after which PBMCs were separated by Ficoll-Histopaque density gradient centrifugation and cryopreserved in liquid nitrogen vapor phase. Analytical flow cytometry was used to check the purity and quantity of every magnetically sorted T cell population. Each sorted fraction had its genomic DNA isolated and then quantified by UV absorbance on a Nanodrop 2000c. Sequences MNHEY (CDR1) and SVGAGI (CDR2) are obtained from the germline V gene. Reading from cysteine to phenylalanine, the CDR3 counts 11 amino acids. Solely the CDR3 DNA is kept, with 33 bases framed from the first base. Trimming at the junction amounts to 4 bases on V and 9 bases on J, and the germline ends lie 9 bases apart.

Using the deep immunoSEQ assay, TCR CDR3 regions were amplified from genomic DNA by multiplex PCR. Extracted genomic DNA from each cell subset was distributed evenly across all wells of several immunoSEQ 96-well plates, and each plate was treated as a replicate. For sorted subsets, each replicate PCR was loaded with 200 ng genomic DNA, equivalent to 32,000 or so T cell genomes. Purified libraries were quantified with a Qubit 3.0 fluorometer, sized on a Bioanalyzer 2100, and re-quantified with the KAPA Library Quantification kit. A separate single-read 150-cycle Illumina NextSeq 550 flow cell was used to sequence each immunoSEQ 96-well plate. For the original study's pipeline: Because the immunoSEQ output held only junctional sequences and lacked quality scores, the filtering could not match the filtering applied to full-length reads. Sequences were annotated with PyIR, a Python wrapper for IgBLAST v1.9, using IMGT germline references to assign V/J genes and CDR3. Any read was removed if the V/J assignment was weak (E-value above 1e-6), the CDR3 was missing, or the read contained stop codons, out-of-frame junctions, or ambiguous translated residues. A V3J clonotype was defined by an identical inferred V gene, J gene, and CDR3 amino acid sequence. Percentage overlap between repertoires was computed as shared unique clonotypes divided by the size of the smaller repertoire. Richness of each repertoire was evaluated using RTK rarefaction, the Chao1 estimator, and Recon v2.1 estimates of unobserved clonotypes. OLGA was used to compute generation probabilities for all TCRbeta clonotypes that the gDNA method yielded from a handful of donors. Drawn from immuneACCESS, this table holds only the in-frame rearrangements with V and J called that TCRdb kept. Clones are partly lost; checked studies trace under half to an unresolved V gene and leave the rest unexplained. V and J calls and clone size are given by that table; D and trimming were obtained from the DNA. The sample table holds about 2.3 million clones, of which about 92% were seen once. About 0.39% of the sample is held by the ten biggest clonotypes.

On this clone itself: Its antigen is not yet known. Qualities for individual bases were not recorded, and no much larger clone is one base off.

The rearranged chain carries TRBV6-5 and TRBJ2-5, with an unclear D gene assignment. The sequencing input was naive CD4+ T cells from PBMCs. What this sample's cell subset or site label stands for: CD45RA+ positively selected. This TCR derives from a man aged 18 to 30 in good health. Some clones in this sample may be carry-over from other donors' samples. The CDR3 region reads CASSSQGSQYF. DNA sequence: TGTGCCAGCAGTTCTCAAGGGTCCCAGTACTTC.